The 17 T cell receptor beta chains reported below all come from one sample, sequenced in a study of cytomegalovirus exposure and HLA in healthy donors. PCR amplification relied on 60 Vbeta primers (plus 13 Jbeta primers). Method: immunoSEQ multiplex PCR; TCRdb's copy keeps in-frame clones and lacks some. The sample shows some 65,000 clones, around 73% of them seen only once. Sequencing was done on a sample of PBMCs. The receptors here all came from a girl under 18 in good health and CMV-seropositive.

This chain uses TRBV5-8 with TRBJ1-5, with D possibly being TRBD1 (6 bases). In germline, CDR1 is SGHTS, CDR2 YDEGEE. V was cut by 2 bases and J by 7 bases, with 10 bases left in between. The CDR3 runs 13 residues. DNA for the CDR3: TGTGCCAGCAGCTTCCAGGGGAAACAGCCCCAGCATTTT. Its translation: CASSFQGKQPQHF.

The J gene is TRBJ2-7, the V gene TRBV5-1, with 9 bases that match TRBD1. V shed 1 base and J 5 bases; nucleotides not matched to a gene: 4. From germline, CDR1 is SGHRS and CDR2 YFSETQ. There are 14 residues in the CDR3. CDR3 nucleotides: TGCGCCAGCAGCTTGCAGGGACAGGGTGACGAGCAGTACTTC. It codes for CASSLQGQGDEQYF. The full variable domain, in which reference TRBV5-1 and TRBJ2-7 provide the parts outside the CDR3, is KAGVTQTPRYLIKTRGQQVTLSCSPISGHRSVSWYQQTPGQGLQFLFEYFSETQRNKGNFPGRFSGRQFSNSRSEMNVSTLELGDSALYLCASSLQGQGDEQYFGPGTRLTVT.

CDR3 sequence: CASSPRSDEQYF. CDR3 DNA sequence: TGCGCCAGCAGCCCTAGATCCGACGAGCAGTACTTC. The chain joins TRBV5-1 to TRBJ2-7; D unclear. Trimming left V 4 bases short and J 5 bases short, with 10 bases between. CDR1 is SGHRS and CDR2 is YFSETQ in the germline V gene. CDR3 length: 12 residues. Looking up the rest from reference TRBV5-1 and TRBJ2-7 gives the full variable domain: KAGVTQTPRYLIKTRGQQVTLSCSPISGHRSVSWYQQTPGQGLQFLFEYFSETQRNKGNFPGRFSGRQFSNSRSEMNVSTLELGDSALYLCASSPRSDEQYFGPGTRLTVT.

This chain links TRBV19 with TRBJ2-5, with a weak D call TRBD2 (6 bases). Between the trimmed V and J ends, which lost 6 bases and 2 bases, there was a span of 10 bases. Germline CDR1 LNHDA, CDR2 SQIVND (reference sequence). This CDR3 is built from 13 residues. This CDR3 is CASRGLIQETQYF. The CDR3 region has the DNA TGTGCCAGTAGGGGACTTATACAAGAGACCCAGTACTTC.

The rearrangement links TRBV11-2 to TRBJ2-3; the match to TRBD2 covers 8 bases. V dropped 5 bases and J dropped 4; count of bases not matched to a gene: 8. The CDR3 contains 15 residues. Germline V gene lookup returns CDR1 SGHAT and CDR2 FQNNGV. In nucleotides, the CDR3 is TGTGCCAGCAGCCCCGGGACTAGGGTTCCAGATACGCAGTATTTT. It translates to CASSPGTRVPDTQYF.

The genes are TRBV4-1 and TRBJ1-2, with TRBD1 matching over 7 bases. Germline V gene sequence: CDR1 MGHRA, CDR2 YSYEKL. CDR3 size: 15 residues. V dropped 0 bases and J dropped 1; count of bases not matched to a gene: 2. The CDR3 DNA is TGCGCCAGCAGCCAAGATTCAGGGGGTAACTATGGCTACACCTTC. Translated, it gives CASSQDSGGNYGYTF.

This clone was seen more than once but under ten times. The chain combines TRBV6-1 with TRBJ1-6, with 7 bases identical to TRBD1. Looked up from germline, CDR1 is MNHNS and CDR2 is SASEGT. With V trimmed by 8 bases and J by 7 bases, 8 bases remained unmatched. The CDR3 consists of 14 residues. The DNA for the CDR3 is TGTGCCAGCCCCGGCCGGGACAGAAATTCACCCCTCCACTTT. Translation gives CASPGRDRNSPLHF.

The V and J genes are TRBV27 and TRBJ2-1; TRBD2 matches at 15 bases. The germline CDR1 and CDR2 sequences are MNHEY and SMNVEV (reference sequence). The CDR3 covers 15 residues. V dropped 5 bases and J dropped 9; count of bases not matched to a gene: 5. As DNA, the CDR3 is TGTGCCAGCAGTCCCGGGACTAGCGGGAGGCGTGAGCAGTTCTTC. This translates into CASSPGTSGRREQFF.

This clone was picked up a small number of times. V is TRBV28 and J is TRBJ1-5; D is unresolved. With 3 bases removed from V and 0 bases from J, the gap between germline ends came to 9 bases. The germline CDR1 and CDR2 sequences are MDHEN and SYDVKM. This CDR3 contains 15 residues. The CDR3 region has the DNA TGTGCCAGCAGTTTGGCGGGGTATAGCAATCAGCCCCAGCATTTT. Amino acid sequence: CASSLAGYSNQPQHF.

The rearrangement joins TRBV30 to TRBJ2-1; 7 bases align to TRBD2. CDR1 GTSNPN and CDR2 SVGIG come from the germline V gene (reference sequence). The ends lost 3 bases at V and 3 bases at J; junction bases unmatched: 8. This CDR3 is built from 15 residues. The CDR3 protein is CAWSANGRIYNEQFF. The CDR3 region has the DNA TGTGCCTGGAGCGCGAACGGGAGGATCTACAATGAGCAGTTCTTC.

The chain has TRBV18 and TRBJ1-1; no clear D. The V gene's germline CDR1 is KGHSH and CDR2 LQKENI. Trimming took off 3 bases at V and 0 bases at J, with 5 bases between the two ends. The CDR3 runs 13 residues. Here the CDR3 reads CASSPRLNTEAFF. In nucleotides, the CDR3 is TGTGCCAGCTCACCTCGGTTGAACACTGAAGCTTTCTTT.

CDR3 amino acids: CAISEGQGQNEQFF. CDR3 DNA: TGTGCCATCAGTGAGGGACAGGGGCAGAATGAGCAGTTCTTC. The chain couples TRBV10-3 to TRBJ2-1, with 9 positions matching TRBD1. The length of the CDR3 is 14 residues. Germline CDR1 is ENHRY and CDR2 is SYGVKD. V lost 2 bases to trimming and J lost 7 bases; unmatched junction nucleotides: 3.

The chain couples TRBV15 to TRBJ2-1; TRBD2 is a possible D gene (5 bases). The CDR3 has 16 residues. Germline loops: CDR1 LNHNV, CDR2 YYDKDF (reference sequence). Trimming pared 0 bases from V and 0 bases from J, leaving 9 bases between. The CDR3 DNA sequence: TGTGCCACCAGCAGAGAGCGGGTCAGCTCCTACAATGAGCAGTTCTTC. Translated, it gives CATSRERVSSYNEQFF.

CDR3 residues: CASGDSGKLFF. The CDR3 coding sequence is TGCGCCAGTGGGGACTCGGGAAAACTGTTTTTT. The chain has TRBV5-1 and TRBJ1-4; tentative D call: TRBD1 (5 bases). V lost 8 bases to trimming and J lost 10 bases, with 12 bases between them. Germline-derived CDR1 and CDR2 are SGHRS and YFSETQ. The CDR3 has 11 residues.

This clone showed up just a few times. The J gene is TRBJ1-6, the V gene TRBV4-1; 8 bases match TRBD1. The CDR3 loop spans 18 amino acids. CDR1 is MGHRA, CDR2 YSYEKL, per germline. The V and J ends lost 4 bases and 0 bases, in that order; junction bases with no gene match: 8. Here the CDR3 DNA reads TGCGCCAGCAGCCCTCGGACAGGGACGAGCTCCTATAATTCACCCCTCCACTTT. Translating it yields CASSPRTGTSSYNSPLHF.

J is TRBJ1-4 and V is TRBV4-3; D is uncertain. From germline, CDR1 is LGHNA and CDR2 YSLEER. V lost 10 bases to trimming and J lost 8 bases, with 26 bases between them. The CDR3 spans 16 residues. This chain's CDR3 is CANPQGDPRNGEKLFF. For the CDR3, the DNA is TGCGCCAACCCCCAAGGTGATCCGCGGAACGGCGAAAAACTGTTTTTT.

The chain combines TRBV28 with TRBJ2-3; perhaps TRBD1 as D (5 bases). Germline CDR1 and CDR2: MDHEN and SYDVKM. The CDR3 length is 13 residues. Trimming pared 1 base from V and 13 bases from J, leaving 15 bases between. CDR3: CASSLSRTRLEYF. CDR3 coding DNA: TGTGCCAGCAGTTTATCTCGGACACGCTTGGAGTATTTT. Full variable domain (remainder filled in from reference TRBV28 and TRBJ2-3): DVKVTQSSRYLVKRTGEKVFLECVQDMDHENMFWYRQDPGLGLRLIYFSYDVKMKEKGDIPEGYSVSREKKERFSLILESASTNQTSMYLCASSLSRTRLEYFGPGTRLTVL.